The text below deals with one T cell receptor beta chain. Authors' analysis steps: Using reference gene primer amplification, nucleated cell counts were estimated. Sequenced by immunoSEQ multiplex PCR; TCRdb stores in-frame clones only, minus some. That table furnishes V, J and clone size, whereas the DNA furnished D and trimming. The sample yields about 190,000 clones, roughly 87% seen once. The V segment lost 5 bases and the J segment 0 bases; nucleotides outside the gene matches: 6. CDR3 length: 15 amino acids. Germline V lookup: CDR1 SGHTA, CDR2 FQGNSA. This sample was included in a study of blood T cell repertoires in COVID-19. The wider study: PBMCs, B-cell-depleted T cells, or T cells were the source of the cDNA or gDNA that made up the material.

The specimen was peripheral blood. This clonotype was sampled from a woman in her thirties or forties with acute or convalescent COVID-19. The chain carries TRBV7-2 and TRBJ2-5, with TRBD1 identical over 7 bases. CDR3 bases: TGTGCCAGCAGCGGACAGGTGGGTGACCAAGAGACCCAGTACTTC. This encodes CASSGQVGDQETQYF. The whole variable domain, filled in from reference TRBV7-2 and TRBJ2-5, reads GAGVSQSPSNKVTEKGKDVELRCDPISGHTALYWYRQSLGQGLEFLIYFQGNSAPDKSGLPSDRFSAERTGGSVSTLTIQRTQQEDSAVYLCASSGQVGDQETQYFGPGTRLLVL.